The 15 T cell receptor beta chains reported below all come from one sample, sequenced in a study of blood T cell repertoires in COVID-19. The protocol was immunoSEQ multiplex PCR, while the TCRdb copy is restricted to in-frame clones and leaves out a portion. The sample yields 40,000 or so clones, over 60% seen once. Sequencing input: peripheral blood. These receptors came from a woman aged 70-85 years with acute or convalescent COVID-19.

The rearrangement uses TRBV29-1 and TRBJ1-1; TRBD1 matches 11 bases. Germline CDR1 and CDR2: SQVTM and ANQGSEA. V trimming: 7 bases; J trimming: 3 bases; junction bases outside the gene matches: 4. The CDR3 is made up of 13 amino acids. The DNA of the CDR3 is TGCAGCGGCGAGGGACAGGGGGACACTGAAGCTTTCTTT. Residues: CSGEGQGDTEAFF.

This chain connects TRBV19 to TRBJ2-7, with TRBD2 as a possible D gene (6 bases). Trimming shortened V by 3 bases and J by 3 bases, and 12 bases separated the two germline ends. CDR3 length: 14 amino acids. The germline gives CDR1 LNHDA, CDR2 SQIVND (reference sequence). CDR3 coding DNA: TGTGCCAGTAGTATCGGACTAAGTATCTACGAGCAGTACTTC. As protein: CASSIGLSIYEQYF.

This clone appeared once. This chain connects TRBV7-6 to TRBJ1-3, with 12 bases that match TRBD1. Germline values: CDR1 SGHVS, CDR2 FNYEAQ. This CDR3 region has 17 residues. The trim removed 2 bases at V and 4 bases at J, leaving 6 bases unmatched. Here the CDR3 DNA reads TGTGCCAGCAGCTTACTGGGACAGGGGGCGCGAGGAAACACCATATATTTT. It encodes CASSLLGQGARGNTIYF.

The J gene is TRBJ1-5, the V gene TRBV29-1; D remains unclear. This CDR3 has 13 residues. Per the germline V gene, CDR1 is SQVTM and CDR2 is ANQGSEA. Trimming took 3 bases from V and 3 from J, leaving 9 bases between them. CDR3 nucleotide sequence: TGCAGCGTTGATTCTGGAGACAATCAGCCCCAGCATTTT. This gives the protein CSVDSGDNQPQHF.

The rearrangement links TRBV12-3 or TRBV12-4 to TRBJ2-7, with D tentatively TRBD1 (6 bases). V lost 4 bases and J lost 3, with 7 bases in between. The CDR3 extends over 12 amino acids. The CDR3 here is CASSWTVYEQYF. In nucleotides, the CDR3 is TGTGCCAGCAGTTGGACAGTCTACGAGCAGTACTTC.

This clone was counted between two and nine times. This rearrangement joins TRBV19 to TRBJ1-2; D remains ambiguous. V was clipped by 6 bases and J by 6 bases, with 11 bases between them. Germline values: CDR1 LNHDA, CDR2 SQIVND (reference sequence). This CDR3 has 12 amino acids. This chain's CDR3 is CASRRTEDGYTF. The CDR3 nucleotides are TGTGCCAGTAGAAGAACAGAAGATGGCTACACCTTC.

The chain joins TRBV27 to TRBJ1-4, with D unclear. CDR1 is MNHEY, CDR2 SMNVEV, per germline (reference sequence). The CDR3 runs to 12 residues. V gave up 6 bases and J gave up 10 bases, with 12 bases separating them. CDR3 amino acids: CASRIGSGKLFF. CDR3 nucleotides: TGTGCCAGCAGGATAGGGAGTGGAAAACTGTTTTTT.

The chain combines TRBV3-1 (or the pseudogene TRBV3-2) with TRBJ1-5; D remains unclear. CDR1 is LGHDT and CDR2 is YNNKEL in the germline V gene (reference sequence). V lost 2 bases, J lost 7 bases, and 12 bases lay in between. The CDR3 is made up of 14 amino acids. The CDR3 region has the DNA TGTGCCAGCAGCCAAAACGGGGTGGGGCAGCCCCAGCATTTT. Residues: CASSQNGVGQPQHF.

The V and J genes are TRBV3-1 (or the pseudogene TRBV3-2) and TRBJ2-1; 12 bases map to TRBD2. The CDR3 length is 17 residues. The J segment lost 1 base and the V segment lost 1 base, leaving 2 bases of the junction unmatched. Germline V gives CDR1 LGHDT, CDR2 YNNKEL (reference sequence). CDR3 loop: CASSQGTSGASYNEQFF. As DNA, the CDR3 is TGTGCCAGCAGCCAAGGGACTAGCGGGGCGTCCTACAATGAGCAGTTCTTC.

The V gene is TRBV19, the J gene TRBJ2-6, with 8 bases identical to TRBD1. Per the germline V gene, CDR1 is LNHDA and CDR2 is SQIVND (reference sequence). CDR3 length equals 15 residues. V shed 3 bases, J shed 6 bases, and the junction held 4 bases outside the gene matches. CDR3 nucleotides: TGTGCCAGTAGTATCGGACAGGGTTTGGCCAACGTCCTGACTTTC. Amino acids: CASSIGQGLANVLTF.

This rearrangement joins TRBV19 to TRBJ2-1; 8 bases are shared with TRBD2. Germline lookup yields CDR1 LNHDA and CDR2 SQIVND (reference sequence). There are 15 residues in the CDR3. V was pared by 4 bases and J by 0 bases, with 2 bases of the junction left unmatched. This CDR3 is CASSSGRFSYNEQFF. CDR3 nucleotide sequence: TGTGCCAGTAGTAGCGGGAGGTTCTCCTACAATGAGCAGTTCTTC.

The V and J genes are TRBV6-5 and TRBJ2-7, with TRBD1 matching 9 bases. The V gene end was trimmed by 5 bases and the J gene end by 9 bases; junction bases not matched to a gene: 8. The CDR3 covers 13 residues. CDR1 and CDR2 from the germline V gene are MNHEY and SVGAGI. CDR3 residues: CASSLQGAHGQYF. CDR3 sequence (DNA): TGTGCCAGCAGTCTACAGGGGGCCCACGGGCAGTACTTC.

This clone has just a few counts. The V and J genes are TRBV6-4 and TRBJ1-5; no reliable D call. With 6 bases removed from V and 3 bases from J, the gap between germline ends came to 15 bases. The germline CDR1 and CDR2 sequences are MRHNA and SNTAGT. The CDR3 length is 15 residues. The CDR3 DNA reads TGTGCCAGCAGGGAAACGGGAGATTTCAATCAGCCCCAGCATTTT. Its translation is CASRETGDFNQPQHF.

This clone showed up just once. J is TRBJ1-6 and V is TRBV30; D is possibly TRBD1 (5 bases). Per germline, CDR1 GTSNPN and CDR2 SVGIG (reference sequence). V gave up 0 bases and J gave up 7 bases, with 13 bases separating them. This CDR3 has 15 amino acids. For the CDR3, the DNA is TGTGCCTGGAGTGTTTATGGGGGGGAGAATTCACCCCTCCACTTT. It encodes CAWSVYGGENSPLHF.

The chain employs TRBV7-2 and TRBJ2-7, with 8 bases fitting TRBD1. The V gene's germline CDR1 is SGHTA and CDR2 FQGNSA. This CDR3 has 14 amino acids. After removal of 4 bases from V and 6 bases from J, the junction contained 8 bases not matched to a gene. Here the CDR3 reads CASSWMDRETEQYF. CDR3 coding DNA: TGTGCCAGCAGCTGGATGGACAGGGAGACCGAGCAGTACTTC.